This T cell receptor beta chain stems from a study of T-cell memory formation after mild COVID-19. As for the study in general: Largely, the TCR clusters proved donor specific. General study results and limits: Among CD4+ contracting clones, most were CM and EM, and CD8+ ones EMRA. Clones contracting day 15 to 85 were balanced CD4/CD8; later expanders leaned CD4+.

This clonotype was counted only a few times. As yet, its antigen is unknown. Constant-segment-primed 5'RACE gave TCR alpha and TCR beta cDNA libraries with sample barcodes and UMIs. TCRdb re-derived calls from the 5' RACE reads in MiXCR, one entry per CDR3 protein. The sample lists approximately 490,000 distinct CDR3 sequences, approximately 20% occurring once. The V and J ends lost 3 bases and 7 bases, in that order; junction bases with no gene match: 8. The V gene's germline CDR1 is SGDLS and CDR2 YYNGEE. The CDR3 runs 15 residues. J is TRBJ2-5 and V is TRBV9, with 11 bases matching TRBD1. The material sequenced was PBMCs or a T cell subset sorted from them (not recorded which). The clonotype comes from an adult woman who had mild COVID-19 (a few samples of this study predate the infection). Cell type and time point are not known. The CDR3 reads CASSGTGQGAGTQYF. The CDR3 region has the DNA TGTGCCAGCAGCGGAACAGGACAGGGGGCAGGGACCCAGTACTTC.